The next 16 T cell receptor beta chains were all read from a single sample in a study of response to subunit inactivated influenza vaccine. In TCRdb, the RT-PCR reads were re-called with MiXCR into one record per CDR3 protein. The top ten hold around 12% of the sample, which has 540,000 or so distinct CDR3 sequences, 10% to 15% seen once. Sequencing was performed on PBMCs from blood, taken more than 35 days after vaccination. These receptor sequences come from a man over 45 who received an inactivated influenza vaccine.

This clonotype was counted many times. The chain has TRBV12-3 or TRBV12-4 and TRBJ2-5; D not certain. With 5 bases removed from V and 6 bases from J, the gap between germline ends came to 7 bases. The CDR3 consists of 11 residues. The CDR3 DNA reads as TGTGCCAGCAGTCCTTTCAAGACCCAGTACTTC. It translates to CASSPFKTQYF.

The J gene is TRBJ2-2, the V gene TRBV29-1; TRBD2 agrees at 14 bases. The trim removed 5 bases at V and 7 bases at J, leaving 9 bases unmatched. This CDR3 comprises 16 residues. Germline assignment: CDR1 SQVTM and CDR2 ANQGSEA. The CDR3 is CSVTGTSGRLHGELFF. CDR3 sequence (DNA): TGCAGCGTTACCGGGACTAGCGGGAGACTGCACGGGGAGCTGTTTTTT.

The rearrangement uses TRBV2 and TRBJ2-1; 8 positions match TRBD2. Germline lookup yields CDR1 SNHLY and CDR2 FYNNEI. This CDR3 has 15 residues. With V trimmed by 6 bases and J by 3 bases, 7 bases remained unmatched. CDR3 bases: TGTGCCAGCAGCGCCCTAGCGGGCTACTACAATGAGCAGTTCTTC. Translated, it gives CASSALAGYYNEQFF.

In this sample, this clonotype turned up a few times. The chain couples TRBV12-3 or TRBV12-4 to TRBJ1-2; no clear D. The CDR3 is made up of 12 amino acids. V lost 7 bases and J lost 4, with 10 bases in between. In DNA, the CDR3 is TGTGCCAGCACAACTTCTCTCTATGGCTACACCTTC. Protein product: CASTTSLYGYTF.

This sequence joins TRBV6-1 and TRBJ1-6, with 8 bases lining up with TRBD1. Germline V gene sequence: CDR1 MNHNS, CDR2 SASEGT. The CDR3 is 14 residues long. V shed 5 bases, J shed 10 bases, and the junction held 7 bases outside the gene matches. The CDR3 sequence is CASSRQGIGSPLHF. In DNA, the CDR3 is TGTGCCAGCAGTAGACAGGGGATAGGATCACCCCTCCACTTT.

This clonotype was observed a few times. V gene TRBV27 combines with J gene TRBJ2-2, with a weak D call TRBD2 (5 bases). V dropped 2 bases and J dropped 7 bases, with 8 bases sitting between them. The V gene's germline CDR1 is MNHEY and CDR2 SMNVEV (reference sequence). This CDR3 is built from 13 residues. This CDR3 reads CASSLGSGGELFF. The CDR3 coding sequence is TGTGCCAGCAGTTTAGGGAGTGGCGGGGAGCTGTTTTTT.

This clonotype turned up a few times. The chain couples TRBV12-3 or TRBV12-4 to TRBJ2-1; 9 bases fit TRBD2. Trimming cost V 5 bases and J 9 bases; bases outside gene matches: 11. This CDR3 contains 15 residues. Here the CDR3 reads CASSHRVSGRGEQFF. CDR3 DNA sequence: TGTGCCAGCAGTCACAGGGTTAGCGGGAGAGGTGAGCAGTTCTTC.

Here the CDR3 reads CASSLEGQGTFGYTF. For the CDR3, the DNA is TGCGCCAGCAGCTTGGAGGGACAGGGGACCTTTGGCTACACCTTC. The genes are TRBV5-1 and TRBJ1-2; TRBD1 matches 10 bases. Germline V gene sequence: CDR1 SGHRS, CDR2 YFSETQ. The V and J ends lost 0 bases and 7 bases, in that order; junction bases with no gene match: 6. The CDR3 is 15 residues long.

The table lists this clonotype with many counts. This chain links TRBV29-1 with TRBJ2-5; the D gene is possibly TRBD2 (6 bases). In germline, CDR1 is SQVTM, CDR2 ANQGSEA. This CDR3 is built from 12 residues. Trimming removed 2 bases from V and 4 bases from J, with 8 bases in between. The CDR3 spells CSVERGGETQYF. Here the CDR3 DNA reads TGCAGCGTTGAACGGGGAGGAGAGACCCAGTACTTC.

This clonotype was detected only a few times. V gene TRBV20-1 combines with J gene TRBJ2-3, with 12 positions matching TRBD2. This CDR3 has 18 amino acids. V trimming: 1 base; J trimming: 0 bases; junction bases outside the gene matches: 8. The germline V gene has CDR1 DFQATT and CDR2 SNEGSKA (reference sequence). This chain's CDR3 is CSARGLAGGTSSTDTQYF. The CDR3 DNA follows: TGCAGTGCTAGAGGGCTAGCGGGAGGGACTTCTAGCACAGATACGCAGTATTTT.

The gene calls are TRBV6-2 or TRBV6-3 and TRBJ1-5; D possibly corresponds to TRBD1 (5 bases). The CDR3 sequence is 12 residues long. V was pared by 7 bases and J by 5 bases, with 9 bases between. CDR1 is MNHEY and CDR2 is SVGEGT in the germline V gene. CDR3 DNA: TGTGCCAGCAAAGTGACAGATCAGCCCCAGCATTTT. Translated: CASKVTDQPQHF.

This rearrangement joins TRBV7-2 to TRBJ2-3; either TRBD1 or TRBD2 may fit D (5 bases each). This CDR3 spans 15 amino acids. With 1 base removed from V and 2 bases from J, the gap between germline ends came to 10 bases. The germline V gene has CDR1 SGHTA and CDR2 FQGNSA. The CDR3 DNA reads TGTGCCAGCAGCTTAGTTTCAGGGACCACAGATACGCAGTATTTT. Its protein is CASSLVSGTTDTQYF.

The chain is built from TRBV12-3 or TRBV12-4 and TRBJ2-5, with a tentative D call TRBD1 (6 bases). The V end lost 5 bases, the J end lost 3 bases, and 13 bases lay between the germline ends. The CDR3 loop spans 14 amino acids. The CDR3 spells CASSIGQSEETQYF. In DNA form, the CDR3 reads TGTGCCAGCAGTATAGGACAGTCCGAAGAGACCCAGTACTTC.

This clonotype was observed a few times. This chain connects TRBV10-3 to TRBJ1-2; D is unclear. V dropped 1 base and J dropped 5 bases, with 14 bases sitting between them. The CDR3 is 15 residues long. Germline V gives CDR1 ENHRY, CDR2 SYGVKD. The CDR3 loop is CAISEWSDGVYGYTF. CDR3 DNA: TGTGCCATCAGTGAGTGGTCCGACGGGGTATATGGCTACACCTTC.

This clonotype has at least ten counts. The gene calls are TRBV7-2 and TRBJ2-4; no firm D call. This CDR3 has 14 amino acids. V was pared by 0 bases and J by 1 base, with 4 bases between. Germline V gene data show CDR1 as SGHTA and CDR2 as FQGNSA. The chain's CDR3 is CASSLARAKNIQYF. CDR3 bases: TGTGCCAGCAGCTTAGCCAGGGCCAAAAACATTCAGTACTTC.

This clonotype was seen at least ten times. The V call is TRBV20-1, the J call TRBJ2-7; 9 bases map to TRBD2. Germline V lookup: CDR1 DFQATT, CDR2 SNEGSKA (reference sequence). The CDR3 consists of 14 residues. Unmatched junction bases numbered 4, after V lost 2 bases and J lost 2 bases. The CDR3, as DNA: TGCAGTGCTAGATCGGGACTAGCCGCCTACGAGCAGTACTTC. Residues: CSARSGLAAYEQYF.